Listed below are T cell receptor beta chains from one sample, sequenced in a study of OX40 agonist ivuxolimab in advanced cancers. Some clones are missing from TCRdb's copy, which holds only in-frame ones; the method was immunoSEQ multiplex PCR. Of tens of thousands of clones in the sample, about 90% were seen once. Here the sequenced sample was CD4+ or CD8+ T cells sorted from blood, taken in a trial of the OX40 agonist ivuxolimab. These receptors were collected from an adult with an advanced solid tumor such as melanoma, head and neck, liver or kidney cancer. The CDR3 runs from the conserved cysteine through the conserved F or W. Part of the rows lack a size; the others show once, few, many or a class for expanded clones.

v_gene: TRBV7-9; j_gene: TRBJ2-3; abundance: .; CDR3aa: CASSLNRLAPDTQYF
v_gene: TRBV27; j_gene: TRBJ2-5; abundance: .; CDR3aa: CASSFNGQWQTQYF
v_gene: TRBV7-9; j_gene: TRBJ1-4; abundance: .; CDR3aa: CASGRSNEKLFF
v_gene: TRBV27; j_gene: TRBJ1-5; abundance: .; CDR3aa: CASSKDGNQPQHF
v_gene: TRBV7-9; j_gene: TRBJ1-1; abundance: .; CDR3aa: CAIRPNSGIPEAFF
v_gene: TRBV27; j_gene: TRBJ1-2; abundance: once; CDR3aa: CASSFGTANYGYTF
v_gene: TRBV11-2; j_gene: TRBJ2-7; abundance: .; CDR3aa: CASSPRDTVYEQYF
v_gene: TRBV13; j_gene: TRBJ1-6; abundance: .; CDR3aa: CASSLGLGGAHSPLHF
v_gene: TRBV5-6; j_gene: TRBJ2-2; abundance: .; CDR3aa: CASSFQRELFF
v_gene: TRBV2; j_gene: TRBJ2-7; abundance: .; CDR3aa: CASKQSSYEQYF
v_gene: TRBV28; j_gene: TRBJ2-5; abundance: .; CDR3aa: CASSFGYQYQETQYF
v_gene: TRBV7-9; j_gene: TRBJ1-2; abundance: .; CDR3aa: CASSPQGSNYGYTF
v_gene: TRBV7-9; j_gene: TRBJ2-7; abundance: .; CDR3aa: CASSLAGQWYEQYF
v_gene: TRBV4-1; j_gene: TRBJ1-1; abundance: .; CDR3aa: CASTQERVGGTEAFF
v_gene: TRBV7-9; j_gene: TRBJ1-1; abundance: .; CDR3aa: CASSPRQARMNTEAFF
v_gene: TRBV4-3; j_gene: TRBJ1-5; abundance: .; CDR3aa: CASSQDRRQPQHF
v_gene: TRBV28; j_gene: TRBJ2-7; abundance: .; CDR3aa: CASSFRDRGRGEQYF
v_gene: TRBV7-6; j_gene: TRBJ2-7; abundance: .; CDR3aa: CASSPRGSSYEQYF
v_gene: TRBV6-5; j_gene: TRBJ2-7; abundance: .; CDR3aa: CASKEQGATYEQYF
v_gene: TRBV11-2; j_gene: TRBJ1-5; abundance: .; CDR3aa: CASSSPPGPQHF
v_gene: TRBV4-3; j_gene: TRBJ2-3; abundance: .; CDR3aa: CASSQVEEGTSGGADTQYF
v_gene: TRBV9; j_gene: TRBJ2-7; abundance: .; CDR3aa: CASSPTGQGEQYF
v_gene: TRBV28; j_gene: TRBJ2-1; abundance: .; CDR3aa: CASSTPTSGGYEQFF
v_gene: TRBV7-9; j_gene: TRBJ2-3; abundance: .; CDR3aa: CASSFPDTQYF
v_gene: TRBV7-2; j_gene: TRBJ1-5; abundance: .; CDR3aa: CASSFDRGGNQPQHF
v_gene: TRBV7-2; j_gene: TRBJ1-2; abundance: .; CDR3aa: CASSLADRDGGYTF
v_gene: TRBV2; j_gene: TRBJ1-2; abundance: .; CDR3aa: CASSKSPLGDFYGYTF
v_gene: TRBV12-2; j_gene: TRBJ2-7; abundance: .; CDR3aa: CASLLLPTRFYEQYF
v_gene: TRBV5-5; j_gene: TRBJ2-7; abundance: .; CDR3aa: CASSLEFGTAYEQYF
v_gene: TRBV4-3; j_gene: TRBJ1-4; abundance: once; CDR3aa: CASSQVGGQGFEKLFF
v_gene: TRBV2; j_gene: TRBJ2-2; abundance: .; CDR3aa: CASSEDSSRPNTGELFF